The 24 T cell receptor beta chains below all came from one sample that was sequenced in a study of OX40 agonist ivuxolimab in advanced cancers. Profiling relied on immunoSEQ multiplex PCR, and the TCRdb table lists in-frame clones only, not all of them. The table shows tens of thousands of clones, with around four fifths occurring only once. The source material was CD4+ or CD8+ T cells sorted from blood, sampled in a trial of the OX40 agonist ivuxolimab. The receptor set was obtained from an adult with an advanced solid tumor such as melanoma, head and neck, liver or kidney cancer.

V usage is TRBV6-6 and J usage is TRBJ1-1; 7 nucleotides align to TRBD1. The CDR3 sequence is 13 residues long. Trimming at V came to 5 bases and at J to 1 base, leaving 1 base not matched to a gene. The germline gives CDR1 MNHNY, CDR2 SVGAGI (reference sequence). The chain's CDR3 is CASSGTENTEAFF. The CDR3 nucleotides read TGTGCCAGCAGTGGGACAGAGAACACTGAAGCTTTCTTT.

The chain has TRBV11-3 and TRBJ2-5; TRBD2 matches at 7 bases. The assigned J gene may be wrong: the sequence end matches TRBJ2-7 better. The CDR3 consists of 17 residues. Germline loops: CDR1 SGHNT, CDR2 YENEEA. The CDR3 reads CASSLEFGGVSPYEQYF. CDR3 bases: TGTGCCAGCAGCTTAGAATTTGGGGGGGTAAGCCCCTACGAGCAGTACTTC.

The V and J genes are TRBV6-6 and TRBJ2-7; 9 nucleotides line up with TRBD1. Germline V gene lookup returns CDR1 MNHNY and CDR2 SVGAGI (reference sequence). Trimming cost V 6 bases and J 7 bases; bases outside gene matches: 10. The CDR3 is made up of 14 amino acids. In nucleotides, the CDR3 is TGTGCCAGCAGCCCCCGGGACAGGGTGGAAGAGCAGTACTTC. It yields the protein CASSPRDRVEEQYF.

This clone was found a few times. This rearrangement joins TRBV10-2 to TRBJ2-3; no firm D call. The CDR3 has 14 amino acids. Looked up from germline, CDR1 is WSHSY and CDR2 is SAAADI. V was trimmed by 3 bases and J by 0 bases, leaving 7 bases between them. The chain's CDR3 is CASSDLGSTDTQYF. The CDR3 DNA reads as TGCGCCAGCAGTGACCTCGGGAGCACAGATACGCAGTATTTT.

This clone appeared once. The chain recombines TRBV10-3 with TRBJ1-1, with a possible D match to TRBD1 (5 bases). Trimming took 1 base from V and 4 from J, leaving 10 bases between them. This CDR3 contains 14 residues. Germline CDR1 is ENHRY and CDR2 is SYGVKD. The chain's CDR3 is CAISEYQGSTEAFF. The CDR3 DNA is TGTGCCATCAGTGAGTATCAGGGTTCCACTGAAGCTTTCTTT.

J is TRBJ2-2 and V is TRBV19; 7 nucleotides agree with TRBD1. This CDR3 has 14 amino acids. V trimming: 2 bases; J trimming: 7 bases; junction bases outside the gene matches: 4. The germline V gene has CDR1 LNHDA and CDR2 SQIVND (reference sequence). The CDR3 sequence is CASSIQWTGGELFF. The CDR3 DNA follows: TGTGCCAGTAGTATACAGTGGACAGGCGGGGAGCTGTTTTTT.

The gene calls are TRBV11-1 and TRBJ1-1; the D gene is possibly TRBD1 (6 bases). CDR1 is SGHAT and CDR2 is FQDESV in the germline V gene (reference sequence). V was clipped by 3 bases and J by 2 bases, with 13 bases between them. The CDR3 has 15 amino acids. The CDR3 DNA follows: TGTGCCAGCAGCTTTGGGGACATACTTAACACTGAAGCTTTCTTT. This translates into CASSFGDILNTEAFF. The full variable domain, rest sourced from reference TRBV11-1 and TRBJ1-1, is EAEVAQSPRYKITEKSQAVAFWCDPISGHATLYWYRQILGQGPELLVQFQDESVVDDSQLPKDRFSAERLKGVDSTLKIQPAELGDSAMYLCASSFGDILNTEAFFGQGTRLTVV.

CDR3 sequence (DNA): TGCGCCAGCAGCTTGGTCGGGGGGCCGGGCCCGTCCTACGAGCAGTACTTC. Its protein is CASSLVGGPGPSYEQYF. The chain carries TRBV5-1 and TRBJ2-7; possibly TRBD2 for D (7 bases). Germline V gene sequence: CDR1 SGHRS, CDR2 YFSETQ. This CDR3 contains 17 residues. The ends were cut back, 0 bases at V and 1 base at J, with 17 bases in the middle.

The chain combines TRBV10-1 with TRBJ1-1; D call uncertain. V lost 7 bases and J 0 bases, leaving 9 bases between the germline ends. Germline CDR1 and CDR2: WNHNN and SYGVQD (reference sequence). The CDR3 contains 13 residues. In nucleotides, the CDR3 is TGCGCCAGCACCCACGACTTGAACACTGAAGCTTTCTTT. Residues: CASTHDLNTEAFF.

This clone has only one observation. V is TRBV19 and J is TRBJ1-5; D remains ambiguous. This CDR3 is built from 13 residues. Germline-derived CDR1 and CDR2 are LNHDA and SQIVND (reference sequence). V lost 6 bases and J lost 0, with 6 bases in between. This CDR3 reads CASRTNSNQPQHF. The CDR3, as DNA: TGTGCCAGTAGGACCAATAGCAATCAGCCCCAGCATTTT.

V is TRBV9 and J is TRBJ2-3; D might be TRBD2 (5 bases). Germline V gene data show CDR1 as SGDLS and CDR2 as YYNGEE. V was shortened by 2 bases and J by 0 bases, with 10 bases between the two germline ends. The CDR3 loop spans 15 amino acids. CDR3 region: CASSVSERSTDTQYF. For the CDR3, the DNA is TGTGCCAGCAGCGTTAGCGAAAGGAGCACAGATACGCAGTATTTT.

The chain recombines TRBV2 with TRBJ1-2; D not certain. The germline V and J ends were trimmed by 5 bases and 6 bases, with 13 bases remaining between them. CDR3 length equals 13 residues. Germline V gives CDR1 SNHLY, CDR2 FYNNEI. The CDR3 is CASSPAWGDGYTF. The CDR3 nucleotides read TGTGCCAGCAGTCCAGCCTGGGGTGATGGCTACACCTTC.

This rearrangement joins TRBV5-1 to TRBJ2-3; D unresolved. V was shortened by 4 bases and J by 3 bases, with 12 bases between the two germline ends. Germline CDR1 reads SGHRS; CDR2 reads YFSETQ. The CDR3 length is 14 residues. The CDR3 reads CASSLDPVTDTQYF. The CDR3 DNA is TGCGCCAGCAGCCTGGATCCCGTGACAGATACGCAGTATTTT.

This clone was seen a handful of times. Other nucleotide sequences in the sample specify the same CDR3. The chain joins TRBV7-6 to TRBJ2-5; D tentatively fits TRBD1 or TRBD2 (6 bases each). The V end was cut by 6 bases, the J end by 2 bases, with 10 bases between. This CDR3 comprises 13 residues. Germline CDR1 is SGHVS and CDR2 is FNYEAQ. This chain's CDR3 is CASSRGRQETQYF. In DNA form, the CDR3 reads TGTGCCAGCAGTAGGGGGAGGCAAGAGACCCAGTACTTC.

The rearrangement uses TRBV18 and TRBJ1-2, with unresolved D. The CDR3 runs to 15 residues. Germline CDR1 and CDR2: KGHSH and LQKENI. V lost 3 bases and J lost 5, with 16 bases in between. The CDR3 loop is CASSPGQTRIYGYTF. CDR3 nucleotides: TGTGCCAGCTCACCGGGTCAAACTCGGATATATGGCTACACCTTC.

The chain has TRBV28 and TRBJ2-7; no clear D gene. CDR1 and CDR2 from the germline V gene are MDHEN and SYDVKM. The CDR3 contains 12 residues. V dropped 3 bases and J dropped 3 bases, with 6 bases sitting between them. The CDR3 sequence: CASSFKYYEQYF. CDR3 bases: TGTGCCAGCAGTTTCAAGTACTACGAGCAGTACTTC. Together with reference TRBV28 and TRBJ2-7, the CDR3 gives the full variable domain: DVKVTQSSRYLVKRTGEKVFLECVQDMDHENMFWYRQDPGLGLRLIYFSYDVKMKEKGDIPEGYSVSREKKERFSLILESASTNQTSMYLCASSFKYYEQYFGPGTRLTVT.

The sample holds one count of this clone. The chain uses TRBV6-6 and TRBJ1-5, with D uncertain. Germline V gene lookup returns CDR1 MNHNY and CDR2 SVGAGI (reference sequence). This CDR3 region has 14 residues. The germline V and J ends were trimmed by 2 bases and 3 bases, with 8 bases remaining between them. The chain's CDR3 is CASSYRVDNQPQHF. CDR3 sequence (DNA): TGTGCCAGCAGTTACAGGGTTGACAATCAGCCCCAGCATTTT.

The chain combines TRBV28 with TRBJ2-2, with 7 bases identical to TRBD1. The ends lost 7 bases at V and 7 bases at J; junction bases unmatched: 9. The germline V gene encodes CDR1 MDHEN and CDR2 SYDVKM. CDR3 length: 14 amino acids. As DNA, the CDR3 is TGTGCCAGCAATACACGACAGGGTATCGGGGAGCTGTTTTTT. It yields the protein CASNTRQGIGELFF.

The gene calls are TRBV27 and TRBJ2-7, with TRBD2 matching over 7 bases. CDR3 length: 12 amino acids. CDR1 MNHEY and CDR2 SMNVEV come from the germline V gene (reference sequence). The V and J ends lost 8 bases and 5 bases, in that order; junction bases with no gene match: 6. The CDR3 bases are TGTGCCAGCGGACGTGGGAGGGACGAGCAGTACTTC. Protein product: CASGRGRDEQYF.

V usage is TRBV5-5 and J usage is TRBJ2-5; possible D gene TRBD1, 5 bases. Germline V gives CDR1 SGHKS, CDR2 YYEKEE (reference sequence). Trimming stripped 4 bases from V and 11 bases from J, with 12 bases between. CDR3 length: 11 amino acids. The DNA of the CDR3 is TGTGCCAGCAGCGGCAGGGTGTCACAGTACTTC. Protein: CASSGRVSQYF.

This clone was recorded only once. This chain connects TRBV6-1 to TRBJ2-7; D is unresolved. Germline-derived CDR1 and CDR2 are MNHNS and SASEGT. V lost 2 bases and J lost 0, with 11 bases in between. The CDR3 is 15 residues long. CDR3 coding DNA: TGTGCCAGCAGTGAAATGCCGGCCTCCTCCTACGAGCAGTACTTC. Amino acids: CASSEMPASSYEQYF.

The CDR3 protein is CASSGLAGENEQFF. CDR3 in DNA: TGTGCCAGCAGTGGGCTAGCGGGAGAGAATGAGCAGTTCTTC. V gene TRBV6-4 combines with J gene TRBJ2-1, with 10 bases identical to TRBD2. From germline, CDR1 is MRHNA and CDR2 SNTAGT. The CDR3 contains 14 residues. J was trimmed by 7 bases and V by 4 bases; bases with no gene match: 4.

The V call is TRBV2, the J call TRBJ1-5; D not resolved. This CDR3 contains 14 residues. Germline V gene data show CDR1 as SNHLY and CDR2 as FYNNEI. Between the trimmed V and J ends, which lost 1 base and 0 bases, there was a span of 4 bases. The CDR3 reads CASSEELSNQPQHF. CDR3 DNA sequence: TGTGCCAGCAGTGAAGAGCTTAGCAATCAGCCCCAGCATTTT.

This chain joins TRBV27 and TRBJ2-7; 16 positions agree with TRBD2. V lost 8 bases and J lost 6; bases outside the gene matches: 7. The V gene's germline CDR1 is MNHEY and CDR2 SMNVEV (reference sequence). CDR3 length equals 15 residues. CDR3 in DNA: TGTGCCAGCCGGAGGGGACTAGCGGGAGGGCCCGAGCAGTACTTC. It codes for CASRRGLAGGPEQYF.